The 19 T cell receptor beta chains reported below all come from one sample, sequenced in a study of regulatory T cells in long-lasting Graves disease. Noted time point: persistent/refractory GD, antithyroid drugs over 5 years with positive TRAb. There was RNA extracted from PBMCs, and the TCR library was made from it. Both iRepertoire HTBI primers and Arm-PCR of CDR3 regions were used to build the TCR beta libraries. Via MiXCR, TCRdb re-called the multiplex PCR reads, giving one row per CDR3 protein. The sample includes 650,000 to 850,000 distinct CDR3 sequences, about 30% of them seen just once. The sample consisted of peripheral blood mononuclear cells (PBMCs), taken when the disease was refractory, from a patient treated with antithyroid drugs. The receptors derive from a female donor with Graves disease.

This chain uses TRBV3-1 with TRBJ2-5; 7 nucleotides align to TRBD1. The V segment lost 3 bases and the J segment 5 bases; nucleotides outside the gene matches: 9. From germline, CDR1 is LGHDT and CDR2 YNNKEL (reference sequence). This CDR3 spans 15 amino acids. The CDR3 region is CASSHGTVPRETQYF. Here the CDR3 DNA reads TGTGCCAGCAGCCATGGGACAGTCCCCCGGGAGACCCAGTACTTC.

This clonotype has at least ten counts. V usage is TRBV2 and J usage is TRBJ1-4; D gene uncertain. The CDR3 totals 15 residues. Germline V gene sequence: CDR1 SNHLY, CDR2 FYNNEI. V gave up 2 bases and J gave up 7 bases, with 14 bases separating them. The chain's CDR3 is CASSETGSASEKLFF. The CDR3, as DNA: TGTGCCAGCAGTGAAACGGGCAGCGCGTCTGAAAAACTGTTTTTT.

This clonotype was seen a few times. This rearrangement joins TRBV7-2 to TRBJ2-7; 13 positions agree with TRBD2. The CDR3 has 14 amino acids. J lost 7 bases, V lost 7 bases, and 7 bases had no gene match. CDR1 is SGHTA, CDR2 FQGNSA, per germline. This CDR3 is CASNTGLAGAEQYF. The CDR3 DNA reads TGTGCCAGCAACACCGGACTAGCGGGAGCGGAGCAGTACTTC.

The rearrangement joins TRBV30 to TRBJ1-3; D not resolved. The length of the CDR3 is 12 residues. CDR1 and CDR2 (germline): GTSNPN, SVGIG (reference sequence). The V and J ends lost 5 bases and 1 base respectively, with 6 bases between them. This chain's CDR3 is CAWAGSGNTIYF. CDR3 nucleotide sequence: TGTGCCTGGGCGGGGTCTGGAAACACCATATATTTT.

This sequence joins TRBV10-1 and TRBJ1-2; 7 bases match TRBD1. This CDR3 region has 14 residues. Germline trimming cut 2 bases from V and 4 bases from J; bases unmatched to any gene: 4. Germline V CDR1 and CDR2: WNHNN, SYGVQD (reference sequence). The DNA of the CDR3 is TGCGCCAGCAGTGAGGACAGGGATGGCTATGGCTACACCTTC. This sequence encodes CASSEDRDGYGYTF.

This chain links TRBV10-3 with TRBJ2-5, with TRBD1 identical over 7 bases. V lost 4 bases to trimming and J lost 7 bases; unmatched junction nucleotides: 12. Germline CDR1 reads ENHRY; CDR2 reads SYGVKD. The CDR3 spans 15 residues. This chain's CDR3 is CAISGPKTGLGTQYF. CDR3 bases: TGTGCCATCAGTGGCCCCAAGACAGGGTTGGGGACCCAGTACTTC.

The chain couples TRBV6-5 to TRBJ1-1; 9 bases align to TRBD1. The V and J ends lost 2 bases and 5 bases, in that order; junction bases with no gene match: 9. From germline, CDR1 is MNHEY and CDR2 SVGAGI. The length of the CDR3 is 16 residues. The CDR3 loop is CASSYRNRGRGTEAFF. The CDR3 DNA is TGTGCCAGCAGTTACAGGAACAGGGGGCGCGGGACTGAAGCTTTCTTT.

V gene TRBV29-1 combines with J gene TRBJ1-3, with no clear D. Germline-derived CDR1 and CDR2 are SQVTM and ANQGSEA. V was shortened by 3 bases and J by 0 bases, with 6 bases between the two germline ends. The CDR3 is made up of 13 amino acids. Here the CDR3 reads CSVEVTSGNTIYF. The CDR3 DNA reads as TGCAGCGTTGAGGTCACCTCTGGAAACACCATATATTTT.

This chain connects TRBV5-1 to TRBJ1-1, with unresolved D. V gave up 0 bases and J gave up 6 bases, with 9 bases separating them. The V gene's germline CDR1 is SGHRS and CDR2 YFSETQ. The CDR3 covers 13 residues. The CDR3 sequence: CASSLAGQPEAFF. In nucleotides, the CDR3 is TGCGCCAGCAGCTTGGCCGGGCAGCCTGAAGCTTTCTTT.

This rearrangement joins TRBV3-1 to TRBJ2-7; D is uncertain. Trimming took 1 base from V and 2 from J, leaving 9 bases between them. CDR3 length equals 14 residues. Per the germline V gene, CDR1 is LGHDT and CDR2 is YNNKEL (reference sequence). CDR3 sequence (DNA): TGTGCCAGCAGCCAAGGACAACCCCCCTACGAGCAGTACTTC. Its translation: CASSQGQPPYEQYF.

V is TRBV5-1 and J is TRBJ1-2; the match to TRBD1 covers 7 bases. Germline CDR1 reads SGHRS; CDR2 reads YFSETQ. J gave up 5 bases and V 2 bases, and 9 bases lay outside the gene matches. The CDR3 covers 15 residues. CDR3 in DNA: TGCGCCAGCAGCTTAACAGGGGTCTCGGGGTATGGCTACACCTTC. Amino acids: CASSLTGVSGYGYTF.

This clonotype was counted only a few times. The gene calls are TRBV6-1 and TRBJ2-5, with 11 bases fitting TRBD1. The CDR3 spans 15 residues. V dropped 6 bases and J dropped 5; count of bases not matched to a gene: 8. Germline assignment: CDR1 MNHNS and CDR2 SASEGT. This CDR3 is CASSPGQGAAETQYF. The CDR3 DNA sequence: TGTGCCAGCAGCCCCGGACAGGGGGCCGCCGAGACCCAGTACTTC.

In regard to this clonotype: One base away lies a much larger clone, so this may be a sequencing read error. The chain uses TRBV6-2 or TRBV6-3 and TRBJ1-2; TRBD1 matches 8 bases. The CDR3 runs 13 residues. Germline CDR1 and CDR2: MNHEY and SVGEGT. V trimming: 6 bases; J trimming: 4 bases; junction bases outside the gene matches: 4. The chain's CDR3 is CASRDRALYGYTF. The DNA of the CDR3 is TGTGCCAGCAGGGACAGGGCCCTCTATGGCTACACCTTC.

This clonotype was detected only a few times. The CDR3, as DNA: TGTGCCAGCAGCCCCGACGGGGTTAAAAACATTCAGTACTTC. The encoded protein is CASSPDGVKNIQYF. The chain combines TRBV2 with TRBJ2-4, with a possible D match to TRBD2 (5 bases). The CDR3 contains 14 residues. Germline CDR1 and CDR2: SNHLY and FYNNEI. The V end lost 6 bases, the J end lost 4 bases, and 13 bases lay between the germline ends.

The chain couples TRBV5-6 to TRBJ2-2; the match to TRBD2 covers 10 bases. J lost 3 bases, V lost 2 bases, and 4 bases had no gene match. The CDR3 totals 16 residues. Germline CDR1 and CDR2: SGHDT and YYEEEE. CDR3 DNA sequence: TGTGCCAGCAGCTTCCCAGCGGGAGGGCACACCGGGGAGCTGTTTTTT. Its protein product is CASSFPAGGHTGELFF.

The chain couples TRBV9 to TRBJ2-1; D unresolved. CDR1 and CDR2 (germline): SGDLS, YYNGEE. The CDR3 has 12 residues. Trimming left V 4 bases short and J 3 bases short, with 5 bases between. This CDR3 reads CASSPRYNEQFF. As DNA, the CDR3 is TGTGCCAGCAGCCCCCGCTACAATGAGCAGTTCTTC.

This chain uses TRBV19 with TRBJ1-5, with D tentatively TRBD1 (6 bases). Trimming removed 6 bases from V and 4 bases from J, with 16 bases in between. The germline CDR1 and CDR2 sequences are LNHDA and SQIVND (reference sequence). The CDR3 covers 15 residues. CDR3 protein: CASSRNRAGNQPQHF. CDR3 coding DNA: TGTGCCAGTAGCAGGAACAGGGCCGGGAATCAGCCCCAGCATTTT.

The V and J genes are TRBV5-6 and TRBJ1-1; D may be TRBD1 (6 bases). This CDR3 is built from 13 residues. V lost 7 bases and J 1 base, leaving 11 bases between the germline ends. The germline gives CDR1 SGHDT, CDR2 YYEEEE. CDR3 sequence (DNA): TGTGCCAGCGCCACGACAGGGAACACTGAAGCTTTCTTT. This translates into CASATTGNTEAFF. Looking up the rest from reference TRBV5-6 and TRBJ1-1 gives the full variable domain: DAGVTQSPTHLIKTRGQQVTLRCSPKSGHDTVSWYQQALGQGPQFIFQYYEEEERQRGNFPDRFSGHQFPNYSSELNVNALLLGDSALYLCASATTGNTEAFFGQGTRLTVV.

The chain is built from TRBV2 and TRBJ2-5; 11 nucleotides align to TRBD2. Germline V gives CDR1 SNHLY, CDR2 FYNNEI. The CDR3 consists of 16 residues. V was clipped by 3 bases and J by 0 bases; unmatched bases: 3. DNA for the CDR3: TGTGCCAGCAGTGAGACTAGCGGGAAATACCAAGAGACCCAGTACTTC. Residues: CASSETSGKYQETQYF.